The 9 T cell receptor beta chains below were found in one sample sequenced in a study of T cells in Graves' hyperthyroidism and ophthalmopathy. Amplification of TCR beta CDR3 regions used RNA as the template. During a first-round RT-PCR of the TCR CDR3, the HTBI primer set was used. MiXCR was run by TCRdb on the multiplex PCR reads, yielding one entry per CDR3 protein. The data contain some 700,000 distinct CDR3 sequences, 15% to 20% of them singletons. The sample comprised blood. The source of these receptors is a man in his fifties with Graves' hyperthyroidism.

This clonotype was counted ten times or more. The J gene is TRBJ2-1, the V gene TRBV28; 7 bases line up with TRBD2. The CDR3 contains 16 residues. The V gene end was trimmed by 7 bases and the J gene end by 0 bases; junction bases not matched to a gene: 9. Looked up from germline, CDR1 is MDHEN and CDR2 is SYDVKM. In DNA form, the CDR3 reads TGTGCCAGCATACCTCCGGGCGGGAGCTCCTACAATGAGCAGTTCTTC. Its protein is CASIPPGGSSYNEQFF.

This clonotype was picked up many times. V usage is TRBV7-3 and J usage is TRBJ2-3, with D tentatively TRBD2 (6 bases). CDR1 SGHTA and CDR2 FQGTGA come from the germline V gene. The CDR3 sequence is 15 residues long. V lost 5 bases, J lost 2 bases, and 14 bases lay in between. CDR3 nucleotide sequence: TGTGCCAGCAGCCCCGCGGGACCCAACACAGATACGCAGTATTTT. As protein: CASSPAGPNTDTQYF.

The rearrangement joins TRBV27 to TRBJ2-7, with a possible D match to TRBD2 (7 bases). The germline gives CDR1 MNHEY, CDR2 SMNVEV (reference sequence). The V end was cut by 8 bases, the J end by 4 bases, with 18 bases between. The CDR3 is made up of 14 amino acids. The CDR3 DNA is TGTGCCAGCCCCCAGAGAGGGAGGGGGTACGAGCAGTACTTC. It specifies CASPQRGRGYEQYF.

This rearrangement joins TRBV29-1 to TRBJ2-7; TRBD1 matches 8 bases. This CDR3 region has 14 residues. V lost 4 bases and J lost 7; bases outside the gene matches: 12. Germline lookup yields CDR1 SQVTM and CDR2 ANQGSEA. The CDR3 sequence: CSVVGTGLGREQYF. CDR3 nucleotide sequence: TGCAGCGTTGTCGGGACAGGACTGGGGCGGGAGCAGTACTTC.

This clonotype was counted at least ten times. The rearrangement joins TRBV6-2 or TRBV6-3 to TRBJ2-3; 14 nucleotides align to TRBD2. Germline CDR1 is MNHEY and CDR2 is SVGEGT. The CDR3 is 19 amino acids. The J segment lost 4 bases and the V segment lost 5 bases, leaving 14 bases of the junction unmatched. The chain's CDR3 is CASSTGFGLAGGYADTQYF. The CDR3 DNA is TGTGCCAGCAGTACCGGTTTCGGACTAGCGGGAGGTTACGCAGATACGCAGTATTTT.

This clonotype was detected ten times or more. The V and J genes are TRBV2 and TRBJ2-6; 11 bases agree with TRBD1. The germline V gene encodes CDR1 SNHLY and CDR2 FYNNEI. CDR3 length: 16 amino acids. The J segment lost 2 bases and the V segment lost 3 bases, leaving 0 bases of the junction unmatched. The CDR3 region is CASSEGQGAGANVLTF. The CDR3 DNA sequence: TGTGCCAGCAGTGAGGGACAGGGGGCTGGGGCCAACGTCCTGACTTTC.

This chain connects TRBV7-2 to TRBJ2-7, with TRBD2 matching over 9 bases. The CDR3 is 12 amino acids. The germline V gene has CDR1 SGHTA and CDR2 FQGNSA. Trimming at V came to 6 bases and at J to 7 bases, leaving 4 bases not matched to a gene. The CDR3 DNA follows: TGTGCCAGCAGAGGGACTAGCTATGAGCAGTACTTC. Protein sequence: CASRGTSYEQYF.

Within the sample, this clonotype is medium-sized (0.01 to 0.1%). CDR3 DNA sequence: TGCGCCAGCAGCCAAGAAGGAGCGGGAGGGTCCGATACGCAGTATTTT. Translated: CASSQEGAGGSDTQYF. This chain links TRBV4-3 with TRBJ2-3; 10 bases map to TRBD2. Germline V gene lookup returns CDR1 LGHNA and CDR2 YSLEER. With 0 bases clipped from V and 6 bases from J, the junction kept 6 bases outside the gene matches. CDR3 length: 16 amino acids.

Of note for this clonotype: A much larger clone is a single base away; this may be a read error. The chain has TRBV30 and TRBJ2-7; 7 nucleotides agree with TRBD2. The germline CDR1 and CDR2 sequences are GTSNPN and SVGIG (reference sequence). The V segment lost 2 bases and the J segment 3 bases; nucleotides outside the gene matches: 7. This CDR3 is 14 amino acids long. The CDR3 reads CAWSLPSGFYEQYF. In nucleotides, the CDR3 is TGTGCCTGGAGTTTGCCTAGCGGCTTCTACGAGCAGTACTTC.